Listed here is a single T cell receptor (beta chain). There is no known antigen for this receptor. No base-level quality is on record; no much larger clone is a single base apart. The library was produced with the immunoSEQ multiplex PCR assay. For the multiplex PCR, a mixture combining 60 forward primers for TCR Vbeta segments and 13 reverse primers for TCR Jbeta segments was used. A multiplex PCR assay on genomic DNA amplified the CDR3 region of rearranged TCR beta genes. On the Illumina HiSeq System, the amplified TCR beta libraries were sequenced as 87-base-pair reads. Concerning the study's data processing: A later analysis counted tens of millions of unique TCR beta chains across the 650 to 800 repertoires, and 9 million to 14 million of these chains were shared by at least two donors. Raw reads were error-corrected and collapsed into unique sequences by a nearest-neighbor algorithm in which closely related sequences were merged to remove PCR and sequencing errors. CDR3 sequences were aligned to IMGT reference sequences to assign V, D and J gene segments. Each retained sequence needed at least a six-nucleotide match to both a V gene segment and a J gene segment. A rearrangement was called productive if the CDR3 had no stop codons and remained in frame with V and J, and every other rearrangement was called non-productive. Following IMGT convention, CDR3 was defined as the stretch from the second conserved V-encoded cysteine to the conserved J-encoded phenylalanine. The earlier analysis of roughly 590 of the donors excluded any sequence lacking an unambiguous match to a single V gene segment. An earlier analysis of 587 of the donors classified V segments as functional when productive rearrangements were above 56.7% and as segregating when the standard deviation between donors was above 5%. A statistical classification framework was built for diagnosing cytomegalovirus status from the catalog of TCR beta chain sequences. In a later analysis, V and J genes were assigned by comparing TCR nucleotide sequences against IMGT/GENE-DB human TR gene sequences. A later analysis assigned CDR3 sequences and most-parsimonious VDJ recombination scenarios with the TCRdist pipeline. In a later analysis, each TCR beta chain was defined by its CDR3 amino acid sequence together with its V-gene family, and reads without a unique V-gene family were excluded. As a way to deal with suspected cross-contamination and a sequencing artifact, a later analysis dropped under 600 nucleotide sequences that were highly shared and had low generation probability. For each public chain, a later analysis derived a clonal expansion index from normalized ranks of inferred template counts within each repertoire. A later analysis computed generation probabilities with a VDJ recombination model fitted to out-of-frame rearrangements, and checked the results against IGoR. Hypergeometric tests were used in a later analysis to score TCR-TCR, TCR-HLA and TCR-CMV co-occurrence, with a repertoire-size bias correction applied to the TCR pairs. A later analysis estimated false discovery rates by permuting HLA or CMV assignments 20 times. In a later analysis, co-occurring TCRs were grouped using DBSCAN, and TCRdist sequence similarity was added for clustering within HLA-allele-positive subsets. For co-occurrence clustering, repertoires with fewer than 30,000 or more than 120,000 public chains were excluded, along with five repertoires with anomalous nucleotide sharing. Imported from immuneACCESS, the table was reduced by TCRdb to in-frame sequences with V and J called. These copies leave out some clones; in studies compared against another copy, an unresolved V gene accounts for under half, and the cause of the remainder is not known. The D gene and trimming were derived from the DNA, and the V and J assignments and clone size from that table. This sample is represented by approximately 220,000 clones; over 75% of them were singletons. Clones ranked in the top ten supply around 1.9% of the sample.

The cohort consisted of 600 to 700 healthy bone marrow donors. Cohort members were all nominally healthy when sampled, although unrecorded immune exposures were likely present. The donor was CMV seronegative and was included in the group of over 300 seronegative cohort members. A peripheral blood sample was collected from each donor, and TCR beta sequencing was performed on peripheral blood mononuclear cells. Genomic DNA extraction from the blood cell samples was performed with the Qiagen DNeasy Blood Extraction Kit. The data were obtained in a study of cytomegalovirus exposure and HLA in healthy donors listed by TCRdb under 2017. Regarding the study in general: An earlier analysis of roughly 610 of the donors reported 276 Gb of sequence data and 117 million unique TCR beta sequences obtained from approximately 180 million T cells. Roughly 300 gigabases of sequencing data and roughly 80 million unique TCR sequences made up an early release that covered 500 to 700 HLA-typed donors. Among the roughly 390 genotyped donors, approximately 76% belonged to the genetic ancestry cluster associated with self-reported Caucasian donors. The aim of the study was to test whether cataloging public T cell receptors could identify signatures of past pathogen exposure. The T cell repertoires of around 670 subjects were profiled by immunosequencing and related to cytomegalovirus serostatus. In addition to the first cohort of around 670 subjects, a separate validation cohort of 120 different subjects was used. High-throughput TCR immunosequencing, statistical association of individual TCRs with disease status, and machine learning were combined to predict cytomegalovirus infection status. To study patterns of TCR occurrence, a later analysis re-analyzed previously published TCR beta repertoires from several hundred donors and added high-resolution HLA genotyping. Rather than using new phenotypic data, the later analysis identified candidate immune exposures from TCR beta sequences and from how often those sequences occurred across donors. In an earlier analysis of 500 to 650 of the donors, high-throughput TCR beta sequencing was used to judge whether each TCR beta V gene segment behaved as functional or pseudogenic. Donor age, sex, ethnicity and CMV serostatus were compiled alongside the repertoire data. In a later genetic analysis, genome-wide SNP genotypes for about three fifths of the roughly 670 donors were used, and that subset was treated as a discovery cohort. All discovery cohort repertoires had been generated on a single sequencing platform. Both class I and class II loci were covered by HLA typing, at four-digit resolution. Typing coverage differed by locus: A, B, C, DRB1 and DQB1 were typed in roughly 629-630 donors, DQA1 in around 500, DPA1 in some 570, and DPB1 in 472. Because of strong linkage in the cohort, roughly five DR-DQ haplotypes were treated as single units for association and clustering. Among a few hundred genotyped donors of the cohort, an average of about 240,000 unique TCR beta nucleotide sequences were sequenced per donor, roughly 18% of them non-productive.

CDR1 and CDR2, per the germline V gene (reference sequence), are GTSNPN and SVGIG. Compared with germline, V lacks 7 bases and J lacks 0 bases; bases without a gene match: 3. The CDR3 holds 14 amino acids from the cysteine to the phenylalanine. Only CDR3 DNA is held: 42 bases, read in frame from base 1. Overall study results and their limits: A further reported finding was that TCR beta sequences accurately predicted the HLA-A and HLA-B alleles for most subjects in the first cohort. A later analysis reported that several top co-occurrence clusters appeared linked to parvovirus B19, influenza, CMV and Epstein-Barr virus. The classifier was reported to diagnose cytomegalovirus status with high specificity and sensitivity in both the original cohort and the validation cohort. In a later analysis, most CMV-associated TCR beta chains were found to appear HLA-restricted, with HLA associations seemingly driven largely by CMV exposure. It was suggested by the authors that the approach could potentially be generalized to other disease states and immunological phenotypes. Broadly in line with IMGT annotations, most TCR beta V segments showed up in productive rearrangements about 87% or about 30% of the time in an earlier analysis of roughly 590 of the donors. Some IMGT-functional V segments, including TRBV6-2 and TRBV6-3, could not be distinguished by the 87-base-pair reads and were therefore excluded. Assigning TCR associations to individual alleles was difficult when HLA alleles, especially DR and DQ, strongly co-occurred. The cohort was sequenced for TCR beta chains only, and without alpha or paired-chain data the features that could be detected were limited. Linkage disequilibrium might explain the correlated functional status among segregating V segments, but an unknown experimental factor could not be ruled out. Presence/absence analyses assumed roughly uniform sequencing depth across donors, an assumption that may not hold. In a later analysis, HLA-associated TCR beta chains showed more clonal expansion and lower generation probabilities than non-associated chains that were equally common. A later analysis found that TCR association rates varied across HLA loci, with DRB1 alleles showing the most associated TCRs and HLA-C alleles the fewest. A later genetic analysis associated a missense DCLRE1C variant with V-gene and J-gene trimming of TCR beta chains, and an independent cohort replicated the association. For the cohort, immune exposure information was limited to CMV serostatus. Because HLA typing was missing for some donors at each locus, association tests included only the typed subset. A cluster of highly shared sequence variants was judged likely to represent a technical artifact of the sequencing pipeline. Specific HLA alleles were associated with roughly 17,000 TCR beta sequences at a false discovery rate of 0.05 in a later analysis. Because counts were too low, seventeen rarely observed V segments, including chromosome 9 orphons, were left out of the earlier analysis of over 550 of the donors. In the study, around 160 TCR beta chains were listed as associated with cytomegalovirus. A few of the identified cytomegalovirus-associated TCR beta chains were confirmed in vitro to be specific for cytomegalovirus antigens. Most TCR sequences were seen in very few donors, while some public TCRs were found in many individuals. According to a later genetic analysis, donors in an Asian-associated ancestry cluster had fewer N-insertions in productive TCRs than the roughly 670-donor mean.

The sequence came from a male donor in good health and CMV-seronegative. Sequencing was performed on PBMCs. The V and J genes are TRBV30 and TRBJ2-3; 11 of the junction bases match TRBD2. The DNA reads TGTGCCTCGACTAGCGGGGCGAGCACAGATACGCAGTATTTT. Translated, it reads CASTSGASTDTQYF.